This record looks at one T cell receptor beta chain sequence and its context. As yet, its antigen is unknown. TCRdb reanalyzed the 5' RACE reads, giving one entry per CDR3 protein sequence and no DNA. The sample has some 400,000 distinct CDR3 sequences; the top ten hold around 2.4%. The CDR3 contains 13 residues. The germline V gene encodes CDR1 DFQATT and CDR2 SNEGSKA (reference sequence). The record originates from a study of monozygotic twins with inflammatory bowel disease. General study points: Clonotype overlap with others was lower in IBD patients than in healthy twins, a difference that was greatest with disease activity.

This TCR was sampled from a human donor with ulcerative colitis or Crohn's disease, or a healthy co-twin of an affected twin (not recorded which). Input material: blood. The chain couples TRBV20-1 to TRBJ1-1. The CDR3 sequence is CSARVSGKIEAFF.